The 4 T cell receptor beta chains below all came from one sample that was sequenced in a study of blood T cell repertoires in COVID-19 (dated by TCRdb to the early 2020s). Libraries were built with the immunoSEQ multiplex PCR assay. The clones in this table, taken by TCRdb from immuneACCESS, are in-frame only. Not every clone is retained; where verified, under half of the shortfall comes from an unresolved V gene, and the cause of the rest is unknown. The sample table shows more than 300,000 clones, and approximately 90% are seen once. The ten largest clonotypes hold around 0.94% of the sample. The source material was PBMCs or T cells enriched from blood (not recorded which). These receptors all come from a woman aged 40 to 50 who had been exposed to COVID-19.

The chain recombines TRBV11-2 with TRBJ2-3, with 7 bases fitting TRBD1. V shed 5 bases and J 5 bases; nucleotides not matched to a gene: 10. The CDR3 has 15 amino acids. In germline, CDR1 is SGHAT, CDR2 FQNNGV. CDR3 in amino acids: CASSTLRGPGDTQYF. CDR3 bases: TGTGCCAGCAGCACCCTAAGGGGGCCGGGAGATACGCAGTATTTT.

CDR3 nucleotide sequence: TGCAGCGTTCAGTTGGGGGCAAATGAGCAGTTCTTC. Translated, it gives CSVQLGANEQFF. This chain connects TRBV29-1 to TRBJ2-1; weak D call: TRBD1 (6 bases). CDR3 length: 12 residues. Looked up from germline, CDR1 is SQVTM and CDR2 is ANQGSEA. V lost 5 bases and J 7 bases, leaving 12 bases between the germline ends.

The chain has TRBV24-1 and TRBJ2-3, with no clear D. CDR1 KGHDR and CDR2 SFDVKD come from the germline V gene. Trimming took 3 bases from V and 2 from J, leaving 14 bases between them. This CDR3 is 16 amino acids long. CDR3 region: CATSDPRSFYTDTQYF. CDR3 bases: TGTGCCACCAGTGATCCCCGGTCCTTCTACACAGATACGCAGTATTTT.

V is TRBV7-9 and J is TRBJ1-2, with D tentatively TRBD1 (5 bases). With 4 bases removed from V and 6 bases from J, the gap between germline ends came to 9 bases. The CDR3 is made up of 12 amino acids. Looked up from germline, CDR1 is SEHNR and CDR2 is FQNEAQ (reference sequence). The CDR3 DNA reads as TGTGCCAGCAGCTCGGGGGTTGATGGCTACACCTTC. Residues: CASSSGVDGYTF.